The sequence of this T cell receptor beta chain was determined in a study of T cell responses to AZD1222 COVID-19 vaccine. Study-wide context: Second-dose intervals near 4 or 12 weeks were combined.

Overall study results and limits: Donors, mostly white British, included more females; clonal diversity was possibly underestimated. Vaccine-associated CD4 TCRs ranged over spike, dominating at 160-218 and 743-854. Epitopes outside B.1.351 and B.1.1.7 mutated regions reportedly drew nearly half of spike TCRs.

V lost 6 bases, J lost 2 bases, and 13 bases lay in between. Looked up from germline, CDR1 is MNHEY and CDR2 is SVGAGI. The CDR3 loop spans 15 amino acids. Turning to this clone: What it recognizes is unknown.

Produced via immunoSEQ multiplex PCR; TCRdb's table is partial and in-frame only. The data hold around 180,000 clones, with 85% to 90% observed a single time. The receptor's source is an adult in good health. V usage is TRBV6-5 and J usage is TRBJ1-4; D is possibly TRBD1 (5 bases). The source was peripheral blood, collected on day 0 of AZD1222 vaccination. CDR3 sequence reads: CASRSFGGTNEKLFF. The CDR3 coding sequence is TGTGCCAGCAGATCGTTCGGGGGGACTAATGAAAAACTGTTTTTT.